The clone carrying this T cell receptor beta chain has ten or more counts. Its specificity is not known. The TCRbeta library incorporated unique molecular identifiers. Via MiXCR, TCRdb re-called the PCR reads, giving one row per CDR3 protein. The sample consists of fewer than 550,000 distinct CDR3 sequences, about an eighth of them appearing once. This sample stems from a study of T-cell reconstitution after alpha-beta-depleted transplantation in children. Overall study results and limits: The main origin of T-cell counts and diversity one year after transplant was newly produced T cells.

The germline CDR1 and CDR2 sequences are SQVTM and ANQGSEA. This CDR3 contains 15 residues. Trimming removed 3 bases from V and 0 bases from J, with 9 bases in between. The V call is TRBV29-1, the J call TRBJ2-6; D not certain. The sample was PBMCs, mostly from graft donor cells, taken 180 days after TCRalphabeta/CD19-depleted stem cell transplant. This clonotype originated in a female patient under 10 years old who had a stem cell transplant for aplastic anemia, so the T cells may come from the graft donor. CDR3 sequence (DNA): TGCAGCGTTGATCGAATTGGCTCTGGGGCCAACGTCCTGACTTTC. Translating it yields CSVDRIGSGANVLTF.